This is a list of T cell receptor beta chains from one sample in a study of T cell changes during pregnancy in multiple sclerosis. Only in-frame clones appear in the TCRdb table, and some are missing; sequencing was by immunoSEQ multiplex PCR. The profile shows tens of thousands of clones, nearly 95% of them singletons. The sequencing used CD4+ T cells from peripheral blood mononuclear cells, collected in the third trimester of pregnancy. The source of these receptors is a female donor in good health, enrolled as a control in a pregnancy study. CDR3s include the opening cysteine and the closing phenylalanine or tryptophan. A D gene is named only where the DNA matches it firmly.

J gene: TRBJ2-1
V gene: TRBV28
D gene: .
CDR3 DNA: TGTGCCAGCCGAGGAGGAAATAACAGAGCCTACAATGAGCAGTTCTTC
CDR3 protein: CASRGGNNRAYNEQFF

J gene: TRBJ1-3
V gene: TRBV11-2
D gene: TRBD1
CDR3 DNA: TGTGCCAGCAGACGGGACAGGGCTGGAAACACCATATATTTT
CDR3 protein: CASRRDRAGNTIYF

J gene: TRBJ1-1
V gene: TRBV5-1
D gene: .
CDR3 DNA: TGCGCCAGCAGCTTGCCAGGGTTAGGAACTGAAGCTTTCTTT
CDR3 protein: CASSLPGLGTEAFF

J gene: TRBJ1-1
V gene: TRBV18
D gene: TRBD1
CDR3 DNA: TGTGCCAGCTCACCACAACCCCAAAGGGACAGGGGGGGACACACTGAAGCTTTCTTT
CDR3 protein: CASSPQPQRDRGGHTEAFF

J gene: TRBJ2-2
V gene: TRBV6-5
D gene: .
CDR3 DNA: TGTGCCAGCAGTGGGCAGGGGAACACCGGGGAGCTGTTTTTT
CDR3 protein: CASSGQGNTGELFF

J gene: TRBJ1-2
V gene: TRBV7-9
D gene: TRBD1
CDR3 DNA: TGTGCCAGCAGCTTACCGGACAGGGGAAATGGCTACACCTTC
CDR3 protein: CASSLPDRGNGYTF

J gene: TRBJ1-1
V gene: TRBV30
D gene: .
CDR3 DNA: TGTGCCTGGACTTCGGACAGGAACACTGAAGCTTTCTTT
CDR3 protein: CAWTSDRNTEAFF

J gene: TRBJ1-1
V gene: TRBV7-3
D gene: .
CDR3 DNA: TGTGCCAGCAGCTCACAGGGCTTCACTGAAGCTTTCTTT
CDR3 protein: CASSSQGFTEAFF

J gene: TRBJ2-2
V gene: TRBV29-1
D gene: .
CDR3 DNA: TGCAGCGCCGGAGGGCTAGCTCCGGGCACCGGGGAGCTGTTTTTT
CDR3 protein: CSAGGLAPGTGELFF

J gene: TRBJ2-3
V gene: TRBV20-1
D gene: .
CDR3 DNA: TGCAGTTGTGCGCGCACAGATACGCAGTATTTT
CDR3 protein: CSCARTDTQYF

J gene: TRBJ2-7
V gene: TRBV5-1
D gene: TRBD1
CDR3 DNA: TGCGCCAGTCGACAGGGGCTCGAGCAGTACTTC
CDR3 protein: CASRQGLEQYF

J gene: TRBJ2-2
V gene: TRBV5-1
D gene: .
CDR3 DNA: TGCGCCAGCAGCTTGACTCTCGTAACGAACACCGGGGAGCTGTTTTTT
CDR3 protein: CASSLTLVTNTGELFF

J gene: TRBJ1-3
V gene: TRBV4-2
D gene: .
CDR3 DNA: TGTGCCAGCAGCCAAAGCCTACAGGGCTCTGGAAACACCATATATTTT
CDR3 protein: CASSQSLQGSGNTIYF

J gene: TRBJ2-2
V gene: TRBV19
D gene: TRBD1
CDR3 DNA: TGTGCCAGTCGGGACAGGGGGCGGGCGAACACCGGGGAGCTGTTTTTT
CDR3 protein: CASRDRGRANTGELFF

J gene: TRBJ2-3
V gene: TRBV19
D gene: TRBD2
CDR3 DNA: TGTGCCAGTAGTACTACTAGCGGGGGTACAGATACGCAGTATTTT
CDR3 protein: CASSTTSGGTDTQYF

J gene: TRBJ2-2
V gene: TRBV5-4
D gene: .
CDR3 DNA: TGTGCCAGCAGCCCCGGGCAGGGCGCCACCGGGGAGCTGTTTTTT
CDR3 protein: CASSPGQGATGELFF

J gene: TRBJ2-1
V gene: TRBV4-2
D gene: .
CDR3 DNA: TGTGCCAGCAGCCAAGGGGGCCTGGATGAGCAGTTCTTC
CDR3 protein: CASSQGGLDEQFF

J gene: TRBJ1-4
V gene: TRBV5-1
D gene: .
CDR3 DNA: TGCGCCAGCAGCTTGGGACAGGACGGCGAAAAACTGTTTTTT
CDR3 protein: CASSLGQDGEKLFF